These 24 T cell receptor beta chains came from one sample sequenced in a study of T cell changes during pregnancy in multiple sclerosis. Profiling relied on immunoSEQ multiplex PCR, and the TCRdb table lists in-frame clones only, not all of them. The data contain 70,000 to 95,000 clones, 89% of them singletons. The specimen comprised peripheral blood, sampled before pregnancy. Receptor source: a female donor with multiple sclerosis, enrolled in a pregnancy study.

This clone was recorded once. Here the CDR3 DNA reads TGTGCCAGCAGTCCCCGAGGCAGAAATAACTATGGCTACACCTTC. Residues: CASSPRGRNNYGYTF. The rearrangement links TRBV27 to TRBJ1-2; D not resolved. CDR3 length equals 15 residues. CDR1 is MNHEY, CDR2 SMNVEV, per germline (reference sequence). V lost 5 bases to trimming and J lost 1 base, with 14 bases between them.

The chain has TRBV4-3 and TRBJ2-4; possible D gene TRBD1, 6 bases. The germline V gene has CDR1 LGHNA and CDR2 YSLEER. With 1 base removed from V and 8 bases from J, the gap between germline ends came to 15 bases. The CDR3 is made up of 15 amino acids. The CDR3 DNA reads as TGCGCCAGCAGCCAAGTACCAGGGGCGGGCGACATTCAGTACTTC. It specifies CASSQVPGAGDIQYF.

This rearrangement joins TRBV29-1 to TRBJ1-2; no definite D call. This CDR3 region has 13 residues. Germline V lookup: CDR1 SQVTM, CDR2 ANQGSEA. The V end was cut by 7 bases, the J end by 4 bases, with 16 bases between. The CDR3 protein is CSAELNGRYGYTF. CDR3 nucleotide sequence: TGCAGCGCAGAGTTAAATGGGCGCTATGGCTACACCTTC.

V usage is TRBV19 and J usage is TRBJ2-4, with D perhaps TRBD1 (6 bases). The CDR3 spans 15 residues. Germline CDR1 reads LNHDA; CDR2 reads SQIVND (reference sequence). Trimming stripped 5 bases from V and 6 bases from J, with 17 bases between. CDR3 nucleotides: TGTGCCAGTAGTCTAAGAACAGGGATGGGAAACATTCAGTACTTC. It translates to CASSLRTGMGNIQYF.

This sequence joins TRBV7-2 and TRBJ2-1; D perhaps matches TRBD2 (5 bases). V was cut by 5 bases and J by 12 bases, with 11 bases left in between. The CDR3 length is 11 residues. Germline V gives CDR1 SGHTA, CDR2 FQGNSA. The CDR3 bases are TGTGCCAGCAGCACTAGTAAAGTGCAGTTCTTC. This codes for CASSTSKVQFF.

The V call is TRBV6-6, the J call TRBJ1-1; the match to TRBD1 covers 7 bases. With V trimmed by 2 bases and J by 3 bases, 6 bases remained unmatched. The germline CDR1 and CDR2 sequences are MNHNY and SVGAGI (reference sequence). This CDR3 spans 15 amino acids. CDR3: CASSYNRGSHTEAFF. CDR3 nucleotides: TGTGCCAGCAGTTACAACAGGGGCTCGCACACTGAAGCTTTCTTT.

In its sample, this clone was seen once. V and J are TRBV2 and TRBJ1-6; D unclear. Trimming removed 4 bases at V and 10 bases at J, with 14 bases between. The germline gives CDR1 SNHLY, CDR2 FYNNEI. This CDR3 comprises 14 residues. As DNA, the CDR3 is TGTGCCAGCAGTGCGCTCCTCCCGGGATCACCCCTCCACTTT. It specifies CASSALLPGSPLHF.

V and J are TRBV30 and TRBJ1-1; TRBD1 agrees at 7 bases. CDR3 length: 14 amino acids. V gave up 2 bases and J gave up 4 bases; unmatched junction bases: 7. Germline assignment: CDR1 GTSNPN and CDR2 SVGIG (reference sequence). The DNA of the CDR3 is TGTGCCTGGAGTACCCGAGGGGGCGGCACTGAAGCTTTCTTT. Protein sequence: CAWSTRGGGTEAFF.

The chain has TRBV7-9 and TRBJ1-2; D is undetermined. Germline CDR1 SEHNR, CDR2 FQNEAQ (reference sequence). The CDR3 contains 12 residues. V gave up 4 bases and J gave up 0 bases, with 3 bases separating them. The CDR3 DNA sequence: TGTGCCAGCAGCTCTCCTAACTATGGCTACACCTTC. Its translation: CASSSPNYGYTF.

A single count supports this clone. The CDR3 DNA reads TGTGCCTGGAGTATGGCGATAGCCGATACGCAGTATTTT. Translating it yields CAWSMAIADTQYF. V usage is TRBV30 and J usage is TRBJ2-3; D not resolved. The CDR3 length is 13 residues. Trimming stripped 2 bases from V and 6 bases from J, with 12 bases between. Germline V gene lookup returns CDR1 GTSNPN and CDR2 SVGIG (reference sequence).

V and J are TRBV5-6 and TRBJ1-1, with D possibly TRBD1 on 6 matching bases. Trimming took off 2 bases at V and 1 base at J, with 6 bases between the two ends. CDR1 SGHDT and CDR2 YYEEEE come from the germline V gene. The CDR3 loop spans 13 amino acids. The CDR3 nucleotides read TGTGCCAGCAGCTTACAGGGGAACACTGAAGCTTTCTTT. Translation: CASSLQGNTEAFF.

This clone was observed many times. The rearrangement uses TRBV7-3 and TRBJ1-1, with D maybe TRBD1 (6 bases). The germline V gene encodes CDR1 SGHTA and CDR2 FQGTGA. The CDR3 length is 17 residues. The V gene lost 0 bases and the J gene lost 2 bases, with 16 bases spanning the gap. The CDR3 coding sequence is TGTGCCAGCAGCTTAACCGGTCAGGGGATCCCTAACACTGAAGCTTTCTTT. Translating it yields CASSLTGQGIPNTEAFF.

The V call is TRBV7-2, the J call TRBJ2-3; no definite D call. CDR1 and CDR2 (germline): SGHTA, FQGNSA. V lost 1 base, J lost 5 bases, and 4 bases lay in between. The CDR3 spans 12 residues. The CDR3 reads CASSLDIDTQYF. The CDR3 bases are TGTGCCAGCAGCTTAGATATAGATACGCAGTATTTT.

This clone was seen just once. This rearrangement joins TRBV5-4 to TRBJ1-1; possible D gene TRBD1, 6 bases. Between the trimmed V and J ends, which lost 7 bases and 4 bases, there was a span of 11 bases. CDR3 length: 12 amino acids. The germline gives CDR1 SGHNT, CDR2 YYREEE (reference sequence). CDR3 nucleotides: TGTGCCAGCGCGATAGGGGGCACTGAAGCTTTCTTT. It yields the protein CASAIGGTEAFF.

In this sample, this clone turned up a few times. The rearrangement uses TRBV6-1 and TRBJ2-3; TRBD2 is a possible D gene (5 bases). Germline V lookup: CDR1 MNHNS, CDR2 SASEGT. Trimming pared 3 bases from V and 4 bases from J, leaving 14 bases between. The CDR3 totals 15 residues. In DNA, the CDR3 is TGTGCCAGCAGTGATAGACCAGCCGGGGCAGATACGCAGTATTTT. This gives the protein CASSDRPAGADTQYF.

CDR3 sequence (DNA): TGTGCCAGCAGCTTAATGGTGGGGCCCTACAATGAGCAGTTCTTC. Amino acid sequence: CASSLMVGPYNEQFF. This sequence joins TRBV7-3 and TRBJ2-1; a weak D match, TRBD1 (5 bases). The V and J ends lost 1 base and 2 bases respectively, with 9 bases between them. This CDR3 contains 15 residues. Per the germline V gene, CDR1 is SGHTA and CDR2 is FQGTGA.

DNA for the CDR3: TGTGCCAGCAGCTCGACAGGGTTTGGGGCCAACGTCCTGACTTTC. This gives the protein CASSSTGFGANVLTF. The chain uses TRBV7-2 and TRBJ2-6; 7 bases are shared with TRBD1. J lost 3 bases, V lost 4 bases, and 3 bases had no gene match. Per the germline V gene, CDR1 is SGHTA and CDR2 is FQGNSA. The CDR3 is 15 amino acids.

The chain is built from TRBV11-2 and TRBJ1-6, with 8 bases matching TRBD1. Germline V lookup: CDR1 SGHAT, CDR2 FQNNGV. V gave up 5 bases and J gave up 7 bases; unmatched junction bases: 10. The CDR3 extends over 16 amino acids. CDR3 bases: TGTGCCAGCAGCCGGAAAGGGACAGGCGGCAATTCACCCCTCCACTTT. Protein product: CASSRKGTGGNSPLHF.

The chain uses TRBV27 and TRBJ1-2; no clear D gene. The CDR3 extends over 13 amino acids. V lost 5 bases and J lost 3, with 10 bases in between. From germline, CDR1 is MNHEY and CDR2 SMNVEV (reference sequence). The CDR3 reads CASSEGRDYGYTF. Here the CDR3 DNA reads TGTGCCAGCAGTGAGGGTCGGGACTATGGCTACACCTTC.

The chain is built from TRBV2 and TRBJ1-2; 7 bases are shared with TRBD1. CDR3 length: 13 amino acids. Germline V gene data show CDR1 as SNHLY and CDR2 as FYNNEI. The V gene end was trimmed by 4 bases and the J gene end by 4 bases; junction bases not matched to a gene: 3. In DNA, the CDR3 is TGTGCCAGCAGTGGAACAGGGGCCTATGGCTACACCTTC. The encoded protein is CASSGTGAYGYTF.

In its sample, this clone was seen a few times. This sequence joins TRBV4-3 and TRBJ2-3; weak D call: TRBD2 (6 bases). Germline assignment: CDR1 LGHNA and CDR2 YSLEER. V dropped 4 bases and J dropped 0 bases, with 14 bases sitting between them. The CDR3 is 16 residues long. In DNA, the CDR3 is TGCGCCAGCAGCCCGAGGGGACGGGGGAGCACAGATACGCAGTATTTT. Its protein product is CASSPRGRGSTDTQYF.

The V and J genes are TRBV6-1 and TRBJ2-1; 7 bases map to TRBD1. This CDR3 has 12 amino acids. Germline CDR1 reads MNHNS; CDR2 reads SASEGT. Unmatched junction bases numbered 5, after V lost 6 bases and J lost 9 bases. The CDR3 nucleotides read TGTGCCAGCAGGTACAGGGGACCTGAGCAGTTCTTC. This encodes CASRYRGPEQFF.

The chain employs TRBV6-5 and TRBJ2-7; 8 nucleotides align to TRBD1. The CDR3 has 15 residues. CDR1 MNHEY and CDR2 SVGAGI come from the germline V gene. J gave up 5 bases and V 0 bases, and 6 bases lay outside the gene matches. CDR3 coding DNA: TGTGCCAGCAGTTACTCTTGGACAGGGATCCACGAGCAGTACTTC. This encodes CASSYSWTGIHEQYF.

V and J are TRBV18 and TRBJ2-1; 9 bases map to TRBD1. The germline gives CDR1 KGHSH, CDR2 LQKENI. Unmatched junction bases numbered 14, after V lost 6 bases and J lost 2 bases. The length of the CDR3 is 18 residues. CDR3 sequence: CASSPGQGPGGAYNEQFF. CDR3 DNA sequence: TGTGCCAGCTCGCCGGGACAGGGTCCGGGGGGCGCCTACAATGAGCAGTTCTTC.